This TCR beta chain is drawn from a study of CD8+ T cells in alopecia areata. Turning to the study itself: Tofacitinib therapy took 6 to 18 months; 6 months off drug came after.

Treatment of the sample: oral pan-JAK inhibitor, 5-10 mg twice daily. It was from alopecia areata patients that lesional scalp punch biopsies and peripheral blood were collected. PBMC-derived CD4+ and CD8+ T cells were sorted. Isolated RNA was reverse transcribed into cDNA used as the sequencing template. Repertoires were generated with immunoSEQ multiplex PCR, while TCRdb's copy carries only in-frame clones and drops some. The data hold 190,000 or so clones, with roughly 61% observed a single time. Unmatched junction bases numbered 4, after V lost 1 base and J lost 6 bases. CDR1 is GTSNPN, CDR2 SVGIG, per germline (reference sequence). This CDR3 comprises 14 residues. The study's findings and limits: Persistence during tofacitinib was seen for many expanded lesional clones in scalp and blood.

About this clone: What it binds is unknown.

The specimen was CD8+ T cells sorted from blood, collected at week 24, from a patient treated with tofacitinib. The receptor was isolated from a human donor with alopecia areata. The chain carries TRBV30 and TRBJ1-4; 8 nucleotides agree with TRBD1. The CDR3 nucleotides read TGTGCCTGGAGTGCTGGGACAGGAGATGAAAAACTGTTTTTT. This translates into CAWSAGTGDEKLFF. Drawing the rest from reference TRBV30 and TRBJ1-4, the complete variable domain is SQTIHQWPATLVQPVGSPLSLECTVEGTSNPNLYWYRQAAGRGLQLLFYSVGIGQISSEVPQNLSASRPQDRQFILSSKKLLLSDSGFYLCAWSAGTGDEKLFFGSGTQLSVL.